Below, 29 T cell receptor beta chains from the same sample are listed, as sequenced in a study of blood T cells in healthy people across ages. Together with a sample-barcoded 5' primer, a J-beta primer mix was included in a second PCR lasting roughly 6 to 12 cycles. TCRdb called the 5' RACE reads again in MiXCR, with one record for every CDR3 protein. This table holds about 1.5 million distinct CDR3 sequences, about 43% found once. The sample consisted of blood. The receptor source for this set is a woman in her late teens or twenties in good health.

The rearrangement uses TRBV7-9 and TRBJ2-3; D remains unclear. The germline V gene has CDR1 SEHNR and CDR2 FQNEAQ (reference sequence). The CDR3 extends over 16 amino acids. Deletions cut 1 base from V and 2 bases from J, with 13 bases between. The CDR3 DNA reads as TGTGCCAGCAGCTTAGGTCGGTGGAGATCCACAGATACGCAGTATTTT. Residues: CASSLGRWRSTDTQYF.

The chain is built from TRBV6-1 and TRBJ2-7; D unresolved. CDR1 MNHNS and CDR2 SASEGT come from the germline V gene. CDR3 length: 13 amino acids. Trimming removed 6 bases at V and 4 bases at J, with 13 bases between. Written as DNA, the CDR3 is TGTGCCAGCAGAAGGACGGTCCTTTACGAGCAGTACTTC. Encoded protein: CASRRTVLYEQYF.

The rearrangement links TRBV9 to TRBJ2-3; D not certain. CDR1 is SGDLS, CDR2 YYNGEE, per germline. V lost 4 bases and J lost 6, with 18 bases in between. The CDR3 is 15 amino acids. CDR3 sequence reads: CASSPRGGSADTQYF. In DNA, the CDR3 is TGTGCCAGCAGCCCCCGCGGCGGATCAGCGGATACGCAGTATTTT.

With respect to this clonotype: This is likely a read error, given that the CDR3 carries no conserved phenylalanine or tryptophan at its end. The gene calls are TRBV7-2 and TRBJ2-1; D ambiguous. The J call could be wrong; TRBJ2-7 is a better fit for the DNA end. CDR3 length equals 15 residues. Germline V gives CDR1 SGHTA, CDR2 FQGNSA. This chain's CDR3 is CASSLGQSSYNEQYL. Written as DNA, the CDR3 is TGTGCCAGCAGCTTGGGTCAGTCGTCCTACAATGAGCAGTACTTG.

The rearrangement links TRBV6-1 to TRBJ2-1; weak D call: TRBD1 (6 bases). CDR3 length: 16 residues. CDR1 and CDR2 (germline): MNHNS, SASEGT. V gave up 8 bases and J gave up 5 bases, with 22 bases separating them. In DNA, the CDR3 is TGTGCCAGCGGCCTTACCGCAGGGGATTGGGACAATGAGCAGTTCTTC. It specifies CASGLTAGDWDNEQFF.

This rearrangement joins TRBV3-1 to TRBJ2-7; unclear D gene. V lost 0 bases and J lost 5, with 11 bases in between. The CDR3 loop spans 14 amino acids. Per the germline V gene, CDR1 is LGHDT and CDR2 is YNNKEL (reference sequence). The CDR3: CASSQEDGSNEQYF. The CDR3 DNA sequence: TGTGCCAGCAGCCAAGAGGACGGGTCAAACGAGCAGTACTTC.

The gene calls are TRBV5-1 and TRBJ1-2, with D perhaps matching TRBD1 (5 bases). This CDR3 region has 15 residues. Looked up from germline, CDR1 is SGHRS and CDR2 is YFSETQ. V was shortened by 4 bases and J by 2 bases, with 15 bases between the two germline ends. The CDR3, as DNA: TGCGCCAGCAGCGTCGGGGCCGCGGGGAACTATGGCTACACCTTC. Its translation is CASSVGAAGNYGYTF.

The genes are TRBV10-2 and TRBJ2-3; no reliable D call. V lost 0 bases and J 4 bases, leaving 8 bases between the germline ends. Germline assignment: CDR1 WSHSY and CDR2 SAAADI. There are 14 residues in the CDR3. CDR3 residues: CASSESLPADTQYF. Here the CDR3 DNA reads TGCGCCAGCAGTGAGTCTTTACCGGCAGATACGCAGTATTTT.

The chain uses TRBV10-3 and TRBJ1-1; D is perhaps TRBD1 (6 bases). V dropped 6 bases and J dropped 7 bases, with 18 bases sitting between them. Germline values: CDR1 ENHRY, CDR2 SYGVKD. CDR3 length: 14 amino acids. The CDR3 DNA sequence: TGTGCCATCAGCCTCACAGGGATCGTCAGTGAAGCTTTCTTT. This encodes CAISLTGIVSEAFF.

This chain joins TRBV11-3 and TRBJ2-3; 13 bases fit TRBD2. The CDR3 has 18 amino acids. V gave up 1 base and J gave up 1 base; unmatched junction bases: 5. Germline CDR1 is SGHNT and CDR2 is YENEEA. CDR3 region: CASSLGTSGSKGTDTQYF. CDR3 in DNA: TGTGCCAGCAGCTTAGGGACTAGCGGGAGCAAAGGCACAGATACGCAGTATTTT.

About this clonotype itself: At one end the junction does not follow the germline gene, possibly because of a read error. The chain combines TRBV5-1 with TRBJ2-7, with D perhaps TRBD1 or TRBD2 (5 bases each). The CDR3 runs to 13 residues. CDR1 SGHRS and CDR2 YFSETQ come from the germline V gene. In nucleotides, the CDR3 is TGCGCCAGCAGCTCCGGGACGGTTTCCGAGCGGTACTTC. Its translation is CASSSGTVSERYF.

As concerns this clonotype: A read error may explain this, as a much larger clone is one base away. This chain uses TRBV12-3 or TRBV12-4 with TRBJ1-5; no reliable D call. This CDR3 spans 14 amino acids. V was trimmed by 1 base and J by 1 base, leaving 5 bases between them. CDR3 DNA sequence: TGTGCCAGCAGTTTAGGGTTCAGCAATCAGCCCCAGCATTTT. Amino acid sequence: CASSLGFSNQPQHF.

This chain connects TRBV6-4 to TRBJ1-2; D unresolved. This CDR3 has 14 residues. Per germline, CDR1 MRHNA and CDR2 SNTAGT. V gave up 8 bases and J gave up 3 bases, with 16 bases separating them. Written as DNA, the CDR3 is TGTGCCAGCCGTTTTAGTGGGGTGGACTATGGCTACACCTTC. This codes for CASRFSGVDYGYTF.

V and J are TRBV6-5 and TRBJ1-2, with unresolved D. Germline V lookup: CDR1 MNHEY, CDR2 SVGAGI. The CDR3 runs to 11 residues. Trimming took off 6 bases at V and 8 bases at J, with 10 bases between the two ends. The CDR3 sequence is CASRNRGGYTF. In nucleotides, the CDR3 is TGTGCCAGCAGAAACAGAGGCGGCTACACCTTC.

In this sample, this clonotype turned up a few times. The rearrangement links TRBV27 to TRBJ1-5, with D possibly matching TRBD1 (6 bases). Germline CDR1 reads MNHEY; CDR2 reads SMNVEV (reference sequence). Trimming stripped 2 bases from V and 7 bases from J, with 12 bases between. CDR3 length: 14 amino acids. The CDR3 DNA is TGTGCCAGCAGTTTAGGGGCAGGGGTGCAGCCCCAGCATTTT. Protein: CASSLGAGVQPQHF.

The chain is built from TRBV6-1 and TRBJ2-1; perhaps D is TRBD1 or TRBD2 (6 bases each). The end of the DNA aligns better with TRBJ2-7, so the J call may be wrong. The CDR3 totals 16 residues. Germline V gene data show CDR1 as MNHNS and CDR2 as SASEGT. The CDR3 DNA is TGTGCCAGCAGTGAAAGGAGGGGGAGCTCCTACAATGAGCAGTACTTC. Translation: CASSERRGSSYNEQYF.

This clonotype turned up a few times. The V gene is TRBV7-2, the J gene TRBJ2-1, with 13 positions matching TRBD2. The better agreement between TRBJ2-7 and the DNA end casts doubt on the J call. Germline CDR1 and CDR2: SGHTA and FQGNSA. The CDR3 consists of 20 residues. CDR3 in amino acids: CASSPRVLAGGASSYNEQYF. The CDR3 DNA reads TGTGCCAGCAGCCCGCGCGTACTAGCGGGAGGGGCGAGCTCCTACAATGAGCAGTACTTC.

As for this clonotype: The junction does not match germline at one end; this may be a read error. This rearrangement joins TRBV10-3 to TRBJ1-1, with D possibly TRBD1 on 5 matching bases. The germline V gene encodes CDR1 ENHRY and CDR2 SYGVKD. The CDR3 runs to 16 residues. The CDR3 region is CATSEAGGWAGTEAFF. The CDR3, as DNA: TGTGCCACCAGTGAGGCGGGAGGTTGGGCAGGGACTGAAGCTTTCTTT.

Points on this clonotype: A single base separates this from a much larger clone, so it may be a read error. The V gene is TRBV29-1, the J gene TRBJ2-1; possibly TRBD2 for D (5 bases). CDR1 is SQVTM and CDR2 is ANQGSEA in the germline V gene. The CDR3 sequence is 14 residues long. The CDR3 sequence: CSVAGVVGFNERFF. CDR3 sequence (DNA): TGCAGCGTTGCCGGGGTAGTGGGGTTCAATGAGCGGTTCTTC.

The rearrangement links TRBV7-9 to TRBJ2-5; a possible D gene is TRBD2 (5 bases). Near its end, the DNA agrees better with TRBJ2-7, so the J call may be wrong. Per the germline V gene, CDR1 is SEHNR and CDR2 is FQNEAQ (reference sequence). The CDR3 is made up of 16 amino acids. This CDR3 reads CASSLADLAFPYEQYF. The CDR3 DNA is TGTGCCAGCAGCTTAGCCGACCTAGCATTCCCCTACGAGCAGTACTTC.

This clonotype was detected only a few times. The rearrangement links TRBV4-1 to TRBJ2-2; 8 bases agree with TRBD1. Trimming removed 8 bases from V and 5 bases from J; junction bases left unmatched: 4. Germline V gene sequence: CDR1 MGHRA, CDR2 YSYEKL. The CDR3 is 13 amino acids. DNA for the CDR3: TGCGCCAGCCAGGGGGCTTGGACCGGGGAGCTGTTTTTT. Protein product: CASQGAWTGELFF.

The chain has TRBV20-1 and TRBJ1-3; D call uncertain. This CDR3 is built from 12 residues. V was clipped by 5 bases and J by 2 bases, with 7 bases between them. Germline CDR1 and CDR2: DFQATT and SNEGSKA (reference sequence). The CDR3 loop is CSAPGPGNTIYF. The CDR3, as DNA: TGCAGTGCTCCCGGCCCTGGAAACACCATATATTTT.

V usage is TRBV29-1 and J usage is TRBJ2-2, with 10 positions matching TRBD1. Germline V lookup: CDR1 SQVTM, CDR2 ANQGSEA. The CDR3 is 14 amino acids. Unmatched junction bases numbered 4, after V lost 4 bases and J lost 5 bases. The CDR3 is CSVGTGGSTGELFF. DNA for the CDR3: TGCAGCGTTGGGACAGGGGGAAGTACCGGGGAGCTGTTTTTT.

J is TRBJ2-7 and V is TRBV29-1, with D possibly being TRBD2 (6 bases). The germline CDR1 and CDR2 sequences are SQVTM and ANQGSEA. CDR3 length: 15 amino acids. The germline V and J ends were trimmed by 2 bases and 3 bases, with 17 bases remaining between them. CDR3 DNA sequence: TGCAGCGTTGAACCCGGACGAGCGGGTCGCTACGAGCAGTACTTC. The encoded protein is CSVEPGRAGRYEQYF.

This chain links TRBV21-1 with TRBJ1-2. TRBV21-1 is a pseudogene. The CDR3 contains 16 residues. The chain's CDR3 is CASSKERDEPNYGYTF. CDR3 nucleotide sequence: TGTGCCAGCAGCAAAGAACGGGACGAGCCTAACTATGGCTACACCTTC.

The chain couples TRBV20-1 to TRBJ2-1; 9 bases are a match to TRBD2. In germline, CDR1 is DFQATT, CDR2 SNEGSKA (reference sequence). V lost 2 bases, J lost 7 bases, and 12 bases stayed unmatched. The CDR3 has 16 residues. CDR3 residues: CSARILLAGWENEQFF. CDR3 DNA: TGCAGTGCTAGAATCCTACTAGCGGGTTGGGAGAATGAGCAGTTCTTC.

This clonotype was counted ten times or more. The CDR3 nucleotides are TGTGCCAGCAGCTTACGGGAACGAGATACGCAGTATTTT. Translated, it gives CASSLRERDTQYF. This chain connects TRBV7-9 to TRBJ2-3; maybe TRBD2 (5 bases). Germline CDR1 reads SEHNR; CDR2 reads FQNEAQ (reference sequence). Trimming left V 2 bases short and J 5 bases short, with 8 bases between. The CDR3 is 13 amino acids.

The chain joins TRBV12-3 or TRBV12-4 to TRBJ2-1; TRBD2 matches 10 bases. The trim removed 6 bases at V and 4 bases at J, leaving 6 bases unmatched. This CDR3 is built from 15 residues. The CDR3 protein is CASRFTSGAYNEQFF. CDR3 nucleotide sequence: TGTGCCAGCAGGTTTACTAGCGGGGCATACAATGAGCAGTTCTTC.

This clonotype was picked up a small number of times. This chain uses TRBV5-1 with TRBJ2-1; no reliable D call. Germline values: CDR1 SGHRS, CDR2 YFSETQ. Trimming took 3 bases from V and 0 from J, leaving 4 bases between them. The CDR3 has 13 amino acids. The CDR3 protein is CASSCSSYNEQFF. CDR3 sequence (DNA): TGCGCCAGCAGCTGTAGCTCCTACAATGAGCAGTTCTTC.